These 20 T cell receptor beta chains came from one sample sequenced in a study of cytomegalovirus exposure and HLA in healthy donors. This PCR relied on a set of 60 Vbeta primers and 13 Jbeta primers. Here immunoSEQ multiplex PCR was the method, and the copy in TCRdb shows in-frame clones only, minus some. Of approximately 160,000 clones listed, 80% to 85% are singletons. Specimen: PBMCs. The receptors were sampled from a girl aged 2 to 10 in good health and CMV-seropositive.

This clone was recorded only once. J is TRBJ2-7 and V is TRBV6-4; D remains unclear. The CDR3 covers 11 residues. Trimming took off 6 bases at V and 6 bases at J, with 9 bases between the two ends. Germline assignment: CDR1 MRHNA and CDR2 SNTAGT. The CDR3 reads CASSLEVEQYF. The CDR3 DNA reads TGTGCCAGCAGCCTTGAGGTCGAGCAGTACTTC.

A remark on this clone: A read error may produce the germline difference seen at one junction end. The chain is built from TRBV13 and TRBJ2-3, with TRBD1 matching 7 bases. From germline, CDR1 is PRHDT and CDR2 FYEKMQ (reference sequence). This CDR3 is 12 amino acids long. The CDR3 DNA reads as TGTGCCAGCAGCTTGCCACGGGACAGATTGGATTTT. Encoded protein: CASSLPRDRLDF.

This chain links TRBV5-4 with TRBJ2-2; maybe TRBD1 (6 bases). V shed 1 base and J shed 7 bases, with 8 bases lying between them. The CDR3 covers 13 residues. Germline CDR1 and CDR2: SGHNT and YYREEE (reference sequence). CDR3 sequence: CASSLKGGGELFF. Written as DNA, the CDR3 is TGTGCCAGCAGCTTGAAAGGGGGCGGGGAGCTGTTTTTT.

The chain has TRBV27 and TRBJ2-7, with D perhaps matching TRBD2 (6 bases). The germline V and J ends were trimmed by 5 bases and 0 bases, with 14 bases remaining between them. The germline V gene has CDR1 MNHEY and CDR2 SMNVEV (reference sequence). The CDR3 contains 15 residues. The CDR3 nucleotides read TGTGCCAGCAGTCTCGCAGCGGGCCCCTCCTACGAGCAGTACTTC. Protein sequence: CASSLAAGPSYEQYF.

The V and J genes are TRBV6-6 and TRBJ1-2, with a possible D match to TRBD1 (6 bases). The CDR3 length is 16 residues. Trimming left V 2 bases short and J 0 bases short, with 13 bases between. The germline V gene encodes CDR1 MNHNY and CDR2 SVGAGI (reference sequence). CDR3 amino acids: CASSYLGTQSNYGYTF. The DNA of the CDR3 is TGTGCCAGCAGTTACCTTGGGACACAGTCTAACTATGGCTACACCTTC.

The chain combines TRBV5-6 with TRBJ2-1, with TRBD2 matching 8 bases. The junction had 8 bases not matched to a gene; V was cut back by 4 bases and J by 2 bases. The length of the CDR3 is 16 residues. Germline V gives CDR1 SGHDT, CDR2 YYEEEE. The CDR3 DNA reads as TGTGCCAGCAGCGGGACTAGTGTAATTCCCTACAATGAGCAGTTCTTC. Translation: CASSGTSVIPYNEQFF.

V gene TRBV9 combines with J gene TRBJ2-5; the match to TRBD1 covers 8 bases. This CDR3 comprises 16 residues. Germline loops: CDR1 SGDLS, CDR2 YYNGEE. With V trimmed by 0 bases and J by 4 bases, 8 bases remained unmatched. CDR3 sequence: CASSVAGGGLGETQYF. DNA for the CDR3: TGTGCCAGCAGCGTAGCAGGGGGCGGCCTCGGAGAGACCCAGTACTTC.

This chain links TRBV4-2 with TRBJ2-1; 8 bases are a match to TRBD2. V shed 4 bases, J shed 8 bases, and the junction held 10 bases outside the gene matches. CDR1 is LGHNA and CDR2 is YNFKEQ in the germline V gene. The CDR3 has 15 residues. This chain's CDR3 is CASSLTSGRFDEQFF. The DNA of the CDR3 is TGTGCCAGCAGCCTTACTAGCGGAAGGTTCGATGAGCAGTTCTTC.

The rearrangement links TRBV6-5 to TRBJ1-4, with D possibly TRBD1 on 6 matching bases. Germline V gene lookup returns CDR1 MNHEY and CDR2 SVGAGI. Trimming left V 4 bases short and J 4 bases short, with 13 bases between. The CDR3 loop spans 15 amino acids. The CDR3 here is CASSLRGGDNEKLFF. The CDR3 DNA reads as TGTGCCAGCAGTTTAAGAGGGGGGGATAATGAAAAACTGTTTTTT.

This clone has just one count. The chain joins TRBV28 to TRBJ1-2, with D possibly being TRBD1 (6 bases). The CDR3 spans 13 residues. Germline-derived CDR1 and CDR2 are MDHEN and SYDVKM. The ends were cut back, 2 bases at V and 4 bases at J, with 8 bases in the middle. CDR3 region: CASSLGGAYGYTF. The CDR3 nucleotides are TGTGCCAGCAGTTTAGGGGGGGCCTATGGCTACACCTTC.

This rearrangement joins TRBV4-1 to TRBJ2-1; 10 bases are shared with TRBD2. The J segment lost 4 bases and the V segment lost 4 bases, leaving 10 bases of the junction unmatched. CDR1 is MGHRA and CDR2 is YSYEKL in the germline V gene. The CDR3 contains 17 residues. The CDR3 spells CASSPGLAPNLYNEQFF. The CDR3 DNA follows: TGCGCCAGCAGCCCGGGACTAGCGCCTAACCTATACAATGAGCAGTTCTTC.

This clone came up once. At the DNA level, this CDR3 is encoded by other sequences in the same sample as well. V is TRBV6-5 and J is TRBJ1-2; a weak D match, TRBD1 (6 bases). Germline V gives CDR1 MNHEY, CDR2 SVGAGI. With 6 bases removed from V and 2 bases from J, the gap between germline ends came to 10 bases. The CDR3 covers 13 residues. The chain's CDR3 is CASSRTVNYGYTF. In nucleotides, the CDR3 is TGTGCCAGCAGCCGGACAGTCAACTATGGCTACACCTTC.

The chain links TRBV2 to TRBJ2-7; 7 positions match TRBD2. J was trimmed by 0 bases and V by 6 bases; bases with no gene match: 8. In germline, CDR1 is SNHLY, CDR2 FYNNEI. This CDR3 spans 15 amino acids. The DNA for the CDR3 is TGTGCCAGCAGAGAAACTAGCGCGAGCTCCTACGAGCAGTACTTC. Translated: CASRETSASSYEQYF. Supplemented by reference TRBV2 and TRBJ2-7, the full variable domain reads EPEVTQTPSHQVTQMGQEVILRCVPISNHLYFYWYRQILGQKVEFLVSFYNNEISEKSEIFDDQFSVERPDGSNFTLKIRSTKLEDSAMYFCASRETSASSYEQYFGPGTRLTVT.

CDR3 sequence reads: CASSLTGSEQFF. The CDR3 DNA reads as TGCGCCAGCAGCTTAACAGGGTCTGAGCAGTTCTTC. The V and J genes are TRBV5-1 and TRBJ2-1, with D maybe TRBD1 (6 bases). This CDR3 comprises 12 residues. Germline V gene lookup returns CDR1 SGHRS and CDR2 YFSETQ. V lost 2 bases, J lost 9 bases, and 9 bases lay in between.

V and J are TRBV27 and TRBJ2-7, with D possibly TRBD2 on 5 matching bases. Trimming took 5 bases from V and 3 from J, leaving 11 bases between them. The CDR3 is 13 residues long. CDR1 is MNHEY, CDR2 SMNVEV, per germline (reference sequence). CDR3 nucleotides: TGTGCCAGCAGTCCCCTTCGGGGCTACGAGCAGTACTTC. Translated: CASSPLRGYEQYF.

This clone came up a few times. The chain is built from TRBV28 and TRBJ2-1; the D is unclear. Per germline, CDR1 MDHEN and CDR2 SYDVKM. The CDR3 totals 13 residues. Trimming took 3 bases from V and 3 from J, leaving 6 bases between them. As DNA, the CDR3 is TGTGCCAGCAGTTTTTCCCTCTACAATGAGCAGTTCTTC. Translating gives CASSFSLYNEQFF.

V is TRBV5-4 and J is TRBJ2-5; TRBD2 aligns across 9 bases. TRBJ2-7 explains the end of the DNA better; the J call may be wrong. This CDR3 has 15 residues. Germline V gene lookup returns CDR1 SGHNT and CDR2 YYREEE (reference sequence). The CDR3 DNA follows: TGTGCCAGCAGCTTTTCACCAGCGGGAGGCTACGAGCAGTACTTC. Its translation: CASSFSPAGGYEQYF.

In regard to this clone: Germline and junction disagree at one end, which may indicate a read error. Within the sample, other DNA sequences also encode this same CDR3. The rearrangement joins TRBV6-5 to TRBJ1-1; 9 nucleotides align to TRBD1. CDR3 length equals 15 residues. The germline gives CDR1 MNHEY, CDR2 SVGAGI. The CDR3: CASSYSTGGGTEAFF. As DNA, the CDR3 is TGTGCCAGCAGTTATTCGACAGGGGGGGGAACTGAGGCTTTCTTT.

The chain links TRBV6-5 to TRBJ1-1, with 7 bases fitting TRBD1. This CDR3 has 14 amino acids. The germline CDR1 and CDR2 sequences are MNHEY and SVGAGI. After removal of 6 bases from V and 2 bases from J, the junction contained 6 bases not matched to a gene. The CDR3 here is CASSRDSSNTEAFF. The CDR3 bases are TGTGCCAGCAGCCGGGACAGCTCCAACACTGAAGCTTTCTTT.

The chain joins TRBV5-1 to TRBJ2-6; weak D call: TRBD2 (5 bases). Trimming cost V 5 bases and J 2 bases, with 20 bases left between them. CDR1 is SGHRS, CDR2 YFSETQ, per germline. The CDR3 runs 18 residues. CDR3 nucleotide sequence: TGCGCCAGCAGAAGTCCCCTCAATTGGGAGACTGGGGCCAACGTCCTGACTTTC. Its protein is CASRSPLNWETGANVLTF.